A single sample gave rise to the 14 T cell receptor beta chains below, sequenced in a study of blood T cells in healthy people across ages. A second PCR, run for roughly 7 to 12 cycles, used a sample-barcoded 5' primer plus a J-beta primer mix. Each CDR3 protein is one row after TCRdb ran MiXCR on the 5' RACE reads. The sample records approximately 810,000 distinct CDR3 sequences, 29% being singletons. Source material: blood. Receptor source: a woman of 80 years or more in good health.

This clonotype was recorded once. This may be a read error, as it is one base from a much larger clone. This chain uses TRBV30 with TRBJ2-1; TRBD1 is a possible D gene (6 bases). The V end lost 3 bases, the J end lost 13 bases, and 19 bases lay between the germline ends. This CDR3 spans 13 amino acids. Germline CDR1 reads GTSNPN; CDR2 reads SVGIG (reference sequence). The CDR3 loop reads CAWRFSGAETQFF. The CDR3 region has the DNA TGTGCCTGGAGGTTTTCAGGGGCAGAGACCCAGTTCTTC.

Turning to this clonotype: This could be a read error, since a much larger clone is one nucleotide away. V is TRBV15 and J is TRBJ2-5, with D tentatively TRBD1 (5 bases). The CDR3 runs to 14 residues. V was trimmed by 0 bases and J by 5 bases, leaving 10 bases between them. From germline, CDR1 is LNHNV and CDR2 YYDKDF (reference sequence). In nucleotides, the CDR3 is TGTGCCACCAGCAGAGATACAGGCCGGGAGACCCAGTACTTC. Protein: CATSRDTGRETQYF.

This clonotype was seen a handful of times. The chain is built from TRBV27 and TRBJ1-5, with D possibly matching TRBD1 (6 bases). Trimming left V 5 bases short and J 3 bases short, with 14 bases between. Germline V lookup: CDR1 MNHEY, CDR2 SMNVEV (reference sequence). The CDR3 totals 15 residues. The CDR3 sequence: CASSAGDMNNQPQHF. CDR3 DNA sequence: TGTGCCAGCAGTGCGGGGGACATGAACAATCAGCCCCAGCATTTT.

There are a few counts of this clonotype. This chain links TRBV20-1 with TRBJ1-4; D is unresolved. CDR1 and CDR2 from the germline V gene are DFQATT and SNEGSKA (reference sequence). This CDR3 comprises 12 residues. V lost 2 bases and J 6 bases, leaving 7 bases between the germline ends. CDR3 sequence (DNA): TGCAGTGCTAGAACCCAGGATGAAAAACTGTTTTTT. Translating it yields CSARTQDEKLFF.

This chain uses TRBV18 with TRBJ1-1; 10 bases are shared with TRBD1. This CDR3 is built from 16 residues. Germline trimming cut 5 bases from V and 1 base from J; bases unmatched to any gene: 7. The germline CDR1 and CDR2 sequences are KGHSH and LQKENI. CDR3 sequence reads: CASSMTGGIGNTEAFF. The CDR3 DNA is TGTGCCAGCTCAATGACAGGGGGCATCGGGAACACTGAAGCTTTCTTT.

The V gene is TRBV27, the J gene TRBJ2-5; D is tentatively TRBD1 or TRBD2 (7 bases each). V was trimmed by 7 bases and J by 1 base, leaving 22 bases between them. CDR3 size: 17 residues. Germline V gene data show CDR1 as MNHEY and CDR2 as SMNVEV (reference sequence). The CDR3 is CASTRRGPGGAQETQYF. The CDR3 DNA reads as TGTGCCAGCACCCGTCGTGGGCCAGGGGGGGCCCAAGAGACCCAGTACTTC.

For this clonotype: One base away lies a much larger clone, so this may be a sequencing read error. The V call is TRBV6-6, the J call TRBJ1-4; no firm D call. CDR1 is MNHNY and CDR2 is SVGAGI in the germline V gene (reference sequence). CDR3 size: 11 residues. The CDR3 DNA is TGTGCCAGCATGGGGAATGAAAAACGGTTTTTT. As protein: CASMGNEKRFF.

In its sample, this clonotype was seen once. The rearrangement joins TRBV20-1 to TRBJ2-3; no definite D call. In germline, CDR1 is DFQATT, CDR2 SNEGSKA (reference sequence). The germline V and J ends were trimmed by 0 bases and 2 bases, with 6 bases remaining between them. The CDR3 is made up of 13 amino acids. This CDR3 is CSAREGHTDTQYF. In DNA form, the CDR3 reads TGCAGTGCTAGAGAGGGCCACACAGATACGCAGTATTTT.

The chain couples TRBV7-9 to TRBJ2-3; 8 bases are shared with TRBD1. J lost 3 bases, V lost 4 bases, and 3 bases had no gene match. The CDR3 has 14 residues. CDR1 SEHNR and CDR2 FQNEAQ come from the germline V gene (reference sequence). The DNA for the CDR3 is TGTGCCAGCAGCTATCAGGGGGCGACAGATACGCAGTATTTT. It codes for CASSYQGATDTQYF.

Ten or more counts support this clonotype. The rearrangement joins TRBV5-1 to TRBJ2-3; 10 bases are shared with TRBD2. The CDR3 has 15 amino acids. V shed 2 bases, J shed 4 bases, and the junction held 4 bases outside the gene matches. The germline V gene has CDR1 SGHRS and CDR2 YFSETQ. The CDR3 region has the DNA TGCGCCAGCAGCTTCGGGAGCGGGGGGGCAGATACGCAGTATTTT. Its protein is CASSFGSGGADTQYF.

This sequence joins TRBV20-1 and TRBJ2-7; D might be TRBD1 or TRBD2, each matching 6 bases. The CDR3 has 17 amino acids. V shed 0 bases and J shed 5 bases, with 23 bases lying between them. From germline, CDR1 is DFQATT and CDR2 SNEGSKA (reference sequence). CDR3 coding DNA: TGCAGTGCTAGAGATCAGGCCGATGGGGGGCTGGTAAACGAGCAGTACTTC. Its protein product is CSARDQADGGLVNEQYF.

This clonotype has more than one count but fewer than ten. The chain couples TRBV6-1 to TRBJ1-5; D unresolved. CDR1 is MNHNS and CDR2 is SASEGT in the germline V gene. The V and J ends lost 3 bases and 3 bases respectively, with 9 bases between them. This CDR3 has 14 residues. Here the CDR3 reads CASSESRFNQPQHF. As DNA, the CDR3 is TGTGCCAGCAGTGAGAGTAGGTTCAATCAGCCCCAGCATTTT.

This clonotype was counted at least ten times. The chain joins TRBV7-2 to TRBJ1-5; 12 nucleotides line up with TRBD1. This CDR3 region has 15 residues. After removal of 7 bases from V and 6 bases from J, the junction contained 7 bases not matched to a gene. Germline V gives CDR1 SGHTA, CDR2 FQGNSA. CDR3 region: CASTVGTGGRQPQHF. DNA for the CDR3: TGTGCCAGCACGGTGGGGACAGGGGGCCGTCAGCCCCAGCATTTT.

To note about this clonotype: A much larger clonotype is one base distant, so this may be a read error. The chain employs TRBV6-5 and TRBJ2-7, with D perhaps matching TRBD1 (6 bases). In germline, CDR1 is MNHEY, CDR2 SVGAGI. The ends were cut back, 6 bases at V and 4 bases at J, with 13 bases in the middle. There are 13 residues in the CDR3. CDR3 residues: CASRYRAQYEQYF. Here the CDR3 DNA reads TGTGCCAGCAGGTACAGGGCGCAATACGAGCAGTACTTC.